The present TCR beta chain was sequenced within a study of control samples from healthy donors and cancer patients (dated by TCRdb to the early 2020s). In the case of this clone: Its antigen is not yet known. No base quality values were provided; no much bigger clone lies one nucleotide off.

CDR1 and CDR2 are drawn from the germline V gene: SGHRS, YFSETQ. Including the terminal cysteine and phenylalanine, the CDR3 comprises 18 residues. Only the CDR3 part of the read is kept: 54 bases, read in frame from the first base. Trimming costs V 2 bases and J 5 bases, and their ends lie 20 bases apart. Libraries came from the immunoSEQ multiplex PCR assay. TCRdb stores this immuneACCESS table with in-frame sequences only. Part of the clones is absent; in the studies checked, under half of the shortfall reflects unresolved V genes, and no reason is known for the rest. Across this sample there are 100,000 to 150,000 clones, with more than 85% seen only once. The ten most abundant clones make up 8.6% of the sample.

The TCR sequence derives from a man aged 18-30 years in good health. The sample taken for sequencing was blood. The chain links TRBV5-1 with TRBJ1-6; TRBD1 is a possible D gene, resting on 5 matching bases. The CDR3 in this case is CASSFRIQQVGDNSPLHF. The DNA sequence is TGCGCCAGCAGCTTCCGAATTCAACAGGTTGGTGATAATTCACCCCTCCACTTT. With all but the CDR3 taken from the reference TRBV5-1 and TRBJ1-6 genes, the full variable domain is: KAGVTQTPRYLIKTRGQQVTLSCSPISGHRSVSWYQQTPGQGLQFLFEYFSETQRNKGNFPGRFSGRQFSNSRSEMNVSTLELGDSALYLCASSFRIQQVGDNSPLHFGNGTRLTVT.